These 14 T cell receptor beta chains originate from one sample sequenced in a study of patients and donors after allogeneic stem cell transplantation. A single record per CDR3 protein comes from TCRdb applying MiXCR to the RT-PCR reads. The sample contains 30,000 to 40,000 distinct CDR3 sequences, around 33% of which appear only once. Sequencing was performed on blood, either unsorted or a sorted T cell fraction (not recorded which). Every receptor here comes from a human donor who was either an allogeneic HSCT recipient or a stem cell or donor lymphocyte infusion donor (not recorded which). It is not recorded whose cells these are; they may come from a transplant donor.

The chain uses TRBV14 and TRBJ2-2; possibly TRBD2 for D (6 bases). V lost 4 bases, J lost 6 bases, and 15 bases lay in between. The CDR3 is 15 amino acids. CDR1 is SGHDN, CDR2 FVKESK, per germline. CDR3 coding DNA: TGTGCCAGCAGCCCGCTAGGGACTTGGTCCGGGGAGCTGTTTTTT. This translates into CASSPLGTWSGELFF.

A note on this clonotype: A much larger clone sits a single nucleotide away, making a read error possible. This chain links TRBV4-1 with TRBJ2-7; 7 positions agree with TRBD2. This CDR3 contains 15 residues. With 1 base clipped from V and 1 base from J, the junction kept 4 bases outside the gene matches. CDR1 and CDR2 (germline): MGHRA, YSYEKL. The DNA of the CDR3 is TGCGCCAGCAGCCAAGTTACTAGCGCGTCCTACGAGCAGTACTTC. Its translation is CASSQVTSASYEQYF.

The chain has TRBV20-1 and TRBJ2-1; D may be TRBD2 (6 bases). In germline, CDR1 is DFQATT, CDR2 SNEGSKA (reference sequence). Trimming took 1 base from V and 6 from J, leaving 16 bases between them. CDR3 size: 15 residues. This CDR3 reads CSARVALANINEQFF. CDR3 sequence (DNA): TGCAGTGCTAGAGTGGCTCTAGCGAACATCAATGAGCAGTTCTTC.

This chain uses TRBV12-3 or TRBV12-4 with TRBJ1-6, with 7 bases matching TRBD1. The CDR3 covers 15 residues. The V segment lost 5 bases and the J segment 7 bases; nucleotides outside the gene matches: 8. The CDR3 DNA is TGTGCCAGCAGTCCTCGACAGGGCCGGAATTCACCCCTCCACTTT. It is translated as CASSPRQGRNSPLHF.

The V gene is TRBV4-2, the J gene TRBJ1-1; no firm D call. Germline assignment: CDR1 LGHNA and CDR2 YNFKEQ. The CDR3 has 14 amino acids. Trimming removed 0 bases at V and 1 base at J, with 6 bases between. This CDR3 is CASSQDPQNTEAFF. DNA of the CDR3: TGTGCCAGCAGCCAAGATCCTCAGAACACTGAAGCTTTCTTT.

The J gene is TRBJ2-1, the V gene TRBV12-3 or TRBV12-4; D possibly corresponds to TRBD2 (5 bases). CDR3 length: 15 amino acids. The V end lost 3 bases, the J end lost 2 bases, and 11 bases lay between the germline ends. The CDR3 loop is CASSFGRATYNEQFF. The CDR3 coding sequence is TGTGCCAGCAGTTTCGGGCGGGCGACCTACAATGAGCAGTTCTTC.

V usage is TRBV15 and J usage is TRBJ1-1, with 8 positions matching TRBD1. This CDR3 has 18 amino acids. Trimming cost V 6 bases and J 0 bases; bases outside gene matches: 15. The germline CDR1 and CDR2 sequences are LNHNV and YYDKDF (reference sequence). The CDR3 nucleotides read TGTGCCACCAGTCCGGGGACAGGACGCCCTTCCATGAACACTGAAGCTTTCTTT. It yields the protein CATSPGTGRPSMNTEAFF.

This clonotype was counted only a few times. This chain connects TRBV28 to TRBJ2-1; D possibly corresponds to TRBD2 (5 bases). The CDR3 contains 17 residues. Germline V gives CDR1 MDHEN, CDR2 SYDVKM. The V end was cut by 6 bases, the J end by 0 bases, with 18 bases between. The CDR3, as DNA: TGTGCCAGCAGCTCTCCCGGACTTGAGAGCTCCTACAATGAGCAGTTCTTC. Translation: CASSSPGLESSYNEQFF.

A few counts support this clonotype. The chain has TRBV29-1 and TRBJ1-5; 9 nucleotides align to TRBD1. Germline loops: CDR1 SQVTM, CDR2 ANQGSEA. This CDR3 is built from 15 residues. V lost 6 bases to trimming and J lost 3 bases; unmatched junction nucleotides: 9. The CDR3 DNA is TGCAGCGTCCGTTCCGGGACAGGGATCAATCAGCCCCAGCATTTT. Its protein product is CSVRSGTGINQPQHF.

By frequency in the sample, this clonotype is medium-sized. The chain joins TRBV24-1 to TRBJ1-2; D gene ambiguous. CDR1 KGHDR and CDR2 SFDVKD come from the germline V gene. Trimming removed 2 bases at V and 2 bases at J, with 2 bases between. The length of the CDR3 is 12 residues. CDR3 coding DNA: TGTGCCACCAGTGATTCGAACTATGGCTACACCTTC. Translated, it gives CATSDSNYGYTF.

V and J are TRBV9 and TRBJ2-4, with D possibly being TRBD1 or TRBD2 (7 bases each). The CDR3 is 16 residues long. The V gene's germline CDR1 is SGDLS and CDR2 YYNGEE. Trimming pared 0 bases from V and 5 bases from J, leaving 15 bases between. This chain's CDR3 is CASSVAPGGGENIQYF. CDR3 DNA: TGTGCCAGCAGCGTAGCCCCAGGGGGGGGCGAAAACATTCAGTACTTC.

J is TRBJ2-3 and V is TRBV7-9; 7 bases are a match to TRBD2. The CDR3 sequence is 15 residues long. V was clipped by 4 bases and J by 4 bases; unmatched bases: 8. The germline V gene has CDR1 SEHNR and CDR2 FQNEAQ (reference sequence). CDR3 sequence (DNA): TGTGCCAGCAGCTCTCAGCGGGGCGGAGCAGATACGCAGTATTTT. Translating it yields CASSSQRGGADTQYF.

This clonotype has just a few counts. The chain employs TRBV29-1 and TRBJ2-2; D is ambiguous. This CDR3 comprises 13 residues. V gave up 7 bases and J gave up 5 bases, with 14 bases separating them. Germline assignment: CDR1 SQVTM and CDR2 ANQGSEA. This CDR3 is CSGLTSGTGELFF. As DNA, the CDR3 is TGCAGCGGTTTAACGTCGGGTACCGGGGAGCTGTTTTTT.

The chain carries TRBV7-7 and TRBJ2-1; perhaps TRBD1 as D (5 bases). V was cut by 4 bases and J by 7 bases, with 14 bases left in between. This CDR3 has 14 residues. Per germline, CDR1 SSHAT and CDR2 FNYEAQ (reference sequence). The CDR3 DNA is TGTGCCAGCAGCTCCGGTCCCCAGGGTAATGAGCAGTTCTTC. This sequence encodes CASSSGPQGNEQFF. The complete variable domain, with remaining parts taken from reference TRBV7-7 and TRBJ2-1, reads GAGVSQSPRYKVTKRGQDVTLRCDPISSHATLYWYQQALGQGPEFLTYFNYEAQPDKSGLPSDRFSAERPEGSISTLTIQRTEQRDSAMYRCASSSGPQGNEQFFGPGTRLTVL.